This is a list of T cell receptor beta chains from one sample in a study of T-cell reconstitution after alpha-beta-depleted transplantation in children. TCRdb ran MiXCR on the PCR reads and lists one entry per CDR3 protein. The sample consists of fewer than 550,000 distinct CDR3 sequences, 10% to 12% of them appearing once. Sequenced here: PBMCs, mostly from graft donor cells, sampled 180 days after TCRalphabeta/CD19-depleted stem cell transplant. Every receptor here comes from a female patient aged 2-9 years who had a stem cell transplant for aplastic anemia, so the T cells may come from the graft donor. Both conserved end residues are part of each CDR3. The order of the fields is J gene, clone size, V gene, D gene, CDR3 protein, CDR3 DNA. A D gene is named only where the DNA matches it firmly. A row's size may be missing; if present it is once, few, many or a size class.

j_gene: TRBJ2-3
abundance: -
v_gene: TRBV7-2
d_gene: -
CDR3aa: CASSFIRSPTDTQYF
CDR3nt: TGTGCCAGCAGCTTTATTCGGTCCCCTACAGATACGCAGTATTTT

j_gene: TRBJ2-1
abundance: few
v_gene: TRBV10-3
d_gene: TRBD1
CDR3aa: CAISDPDRYEQFF
CDR3nt: TGTGCCATCAGTGACCCGGACAGGTACGAGCAGTTCTTC

j_gene: TRBJ1-3
abundance: -
v_gene: TRBV15
d_gene: -
CDR3aa: CATSRMGGADPGNTIYF
CDR3nt: TGTGCCACCAGCAGGATGGGGGGGGCAGATCCTGGAAACACCATATATTTT

j_gene: TRBJ2-1
abundance: -
v_gene: TRBV4-2
d_gene: TRBD2
CDR3aa: CASRTSGIINEQFF
CDR3nt: TGTGCCAGCAGGACTAGCGGGATTATCAATGAGCAGTTCTTC

j_gene: TRBJ2-3
abundance: -
v_gene: TRBV15
d_gene: -
CDR3aa: CATSRELAGITDTQYF
CDR3nt: TGTGCCACCAGCAGAGAGTTGGCGGGAATCACAGATACGCAGTATTTT

j_gene: TRBJ2-1
abundance: -
v_gene: TRBV15
d_gene: TRBD2
CDR3aa: CATSRGGGSGRYNEQFF
CDR3nt: TGTGCCACCAGCAGGGGGGGGGGTAGCGGGAGGTACAATGAGCAGTTCTTC

j_gene: TRBJ1-2
abundance: -
v_gene: TRBV28
d_gene: -
CDR3aa: CASSSRDNGYTF
CDR3nt: TGTGCCAGCAGTTCCCGGGACAACGGCTACACCTTC

j_gene: TRBJ2-5
abundance: -
v_gene: TRBV12-3/TRBV12-4
d_gene: -
CDR3aa: CASRLNRAPETQYF
CDR3nt: TGTGCCAGCAGGCTAAACCGGGCCCCGGAGACCCAGTACTTC

j_gene: TRBJ2-2
abundance: -
v_gene: TRBV27
d_gene: -
CDR3aa: CASRHEGVRTGELFF
CDR3nt: TGTGCCAGCAGACATGAGGGGGTACGCACCGGGGAGCTGTTTTTT

j_gene: TRBJ1-4
abundance: few
v_gene: TRBV10-3
d_gene: -
CDR3aa: CAISQTGLDEKLFF
CDR3nt: TGTGCCATCAGTCAAACAGGGTTGGATGAAAAACTGTTTTTT

j_gene: TRBJ2-7
abundance: -
v_gene: TRBV14
d_gene: TRBD1
CDR3aa: CASSQDWGQVPKEQYF
CDR3nt: TGTGCCAGCAGCCAAGATTGGGGACAGGTCCCAAAAGAGCAGTACTTC

j_gene: TRBJ2-1
abundance: few
v_gene: TRBV10-3
d_gene: TRBD2
CDR3aa: CAIRQTSGRPYNEQFF
CDR3nt: TGTGCCATCAGACAGACTAGCGGGAGACCCTACAATGAGCAGTTCTTC

j_gene: TRBJ2-1
abundance: many
v_gene: TRBV12-3/TRBV12-4
d_gene: TRBD2
CDR3aa: CASSSFLRKREGRFF
CDR3nt: TGTGCCAGCAGTTCCTTCCTGCGAAAGCGGGAGGGGCGGTTCTTC

j_gene: TRBJ1-6
abundance: few
v_gene: TRBV14
d_gene: -
CDR3aa: CASSLSPGHLGSPLHF
CDR3nt: TGTGCCAGCAGCCTTAGCCCGGGACATCTAGGTTCACCCCTCCACTTT

j_gene: TRBJ2-1
abundance: few
v_gene: TRBV2
d_gene: TRBD2
CDR3aa: CASSVGAGGPSEQFF
CDR3nt: TGTGCCAGCAGTGTTGGCGCGGGAGGGCCCAGTGAGCAGTTCTTC

j_gene: TRBJ2-2
abundance: many
v_gene: TRBV5-1
d_gene: -
CDR3aa: CASSLDNRDTGELFF
CDR3nt: TGCGCCAGCAGCTTGGACAACAGGGACACCGGGGAGCTGTTTTTT

j_gene: TRBJ2-5
abundance: many
v_gene: TRBV24-1
d_gene: TRBD1
CDR3aa: CATSDPTGSKETQYF
CDR3nt: TGTGCCACCAGTGACCCGACAGGGAGTAAGGAGACCCAGTACTTC

j_gene: TRBJ1-5
abundance: -
v_gene: TRBV7-9
d_gene: -
CDR3aa: CASSPIGPGPHNQPQHF
CDR3nt: TGTGCCAGCAGCCCTATAGGTCCAGGGCCCCACAATCAGCCCCAGCATTTT

j_gene: TRBJ1-2
abundance: many
v_gene: TRBV7-2
d_gene: TRBD1
CDR3aa: CASSRDRVNGYTF
CDR3nt: TGTGCCAGCAGCCGGGACAGGGTCAATGGCTACACCTTC

j_gene: TRBJ2-7
abundance: many
v_gene: TRBV12-3/TRBV12-4
d_gene: -
CDR3aa: CASSPTGGEQYF
CDR3nt: TGTGCCAGCAGCCCGACAGGAGGCGAGCAGTACTTC

j_gene: TRBJ2-7
abundance: few
v_gene: TRBV6-2/TRBV6-3
d_gene: -
CDR3aa: CASSYRAPSYEQYF
CDR3nt: TGTGCCAGCAGTTACAGGGCGCCTTCCTACGAGCAGTACTTC

j_gene: TRBJ2-4
abundance: few
v_gene: TRBV9
d_gene: -
CDR3aa: CASQSGDKNIQYF
CDR3nt: TGTGCCAGTCAATCCGGGGACAAAAACATTCAGTACTTC

j_gene: TRBJ1-1
abundance: few
v_gene: TRBV12-3/TRBV12-4
d_gene: -
CDR3aa: CASIRGDKIEAFF
CDR3nt: TGTGCCAGCATCCGGGGGGACAAGATTGAAGCTTTCTTT

j_gene: TRBJ2-5
abundance: few
v_gene: TRBV24-1
d_gene: TRBD2
CDR3aa: CATSDPPRGGAETQYF
CDR3nt: TGTGCCACCAGTGATCCCCCCCGCGGGGGGGCTGAGACCCAGTACTTC

j_gene: TRBJ1-1
abundance: -
v_gene: TRBV29-1
d_gene: -
CDR3aa: CSGSPGTENTEAFF
CDR3nt: TGCAGCGGTTCCCCCGGGACGGAGAACACTGAAGCTTTCTTT

j_gene: TRBJ2-5
abundance: few
v_gene: TRBV20-1
d_gene: -
CDR3aa: CSARERVSIQETQYF
CDR3nt: TGCAGTGCTAGGGAGAGGGTTTCTATCCAAGAGACCCAGTACTTC

j_gene: TRBJ1-5
abundance: few
v_gene: TRBV4-1
d_gene: TRBD1
CDR3aa: CASSHPPGGQPQHF
CDR3nt: TGCGCCAGCAGCCATCCCCCAGGGGGTCAGCCCCAGCATTTT

j_gene: TRBJ1-2
abundance: many
v_gene: TRBV28
d_gene: -
CDR3aa: CASRPRDMGFYGYTF
CDR3nt: TGTGCCAGCAGACCCCGCGACATGGGGTTCTATGGCTACACCTTC

j_gene: TRBJ2-5
abundance: many
v_gene: TRBV12-3/TRBV12-4
d_gene: -
CDR3aa: CASSSGKETQYF
CDR3nt: TGTGCCAGCAGTTCAGGGAAAGAGACCCAGTACTTC

j_gene: TRBJ1-2
abundance: few
v_gene: TRBV29-1
d_gene: TRBD1
CDR3aa: CSVEDTAGGVLGYTF
CDR3nt: TGCAGCGTTGAAGATACGGCAGGGGGCGTTCTTGGCTACACCTTC

j_gene: TRBJ2-1
abundance: -
v_gene: TRBV5-1
d_gene: TRBD2
CDR3aa: CASSRSGPEQFF
CDR3nt: TGCGCCAGCAGTCGTAGCGGGCCCGAGCAGTTCTTC

j_gene: TRBJ2-5
abundance: few
v_gene: TRBV7-2
d_gene: TRBD1
CDR3aa: CASSLPGQGFETQYF
CDR3nt: TGTGCCAGCAGCCTACCGGGACAGGGATTTGAGACCCAGTACTTC

j_gene: TRBJ2-1
abundance: few
v_gene: TRBV12-3/TRBV12-4
d_gene: TRBD2
CDR3aa: CASRSPGTSGSLEQFF
CDR3nt: TGTGCCAGCAGATCCCCTGGGACTAGCGGGAGTCTTGAGCAGTTCTTC

j_gene: TRBJ2-1
abundance: -
v_gene: TRBV7-2
d_gene: TRBD2
CDR3aa: CASSLSAGGPRDEQFF
CDR3nt: TGTGCCAGCAGCTTATCAGCGGGAGGGCCAAGGGATGAGCAGTTCTTC

j_gene: TRBJ2-7
abundance: few
v_gene: TRBV21-1
d_gene: -
CDR3aa: CASTLRAGGPYEQYF
CDR3nt: TGTGCCAGCACCCTAAGAGCGGGAGGGCCCTACGAGCAGTACTTC

j_gene: TRBJ1-2
abundance: -
v_gene: TRBV4-3
d_gene: -
CDR3aa: CASSQDGGGSSSGYTF
CDR3nt: TGCGCCAGCAGCCAAGACGGGGGGGGCAGCTCCTCAGGCTACACCTTC

j_gene: TRBJ2-5
abundance: many
v_gene: TRBV5-1
d_gene: -
CDR3aa: CASSLLEGRSRETQYF
CDR3nt: TGCGCCAGCAGCTTGTTAGAAGGGCGGTCACGAGAGACCCAGTACTTC

j_gene: TRBJ1-4
abundance: -
v_gene: TRBV11-3
d_gene: TRBD1
CDR3aa: CASSAAGGFYNEKLFF
CDR3nt: TGTGCCAGCAGCGCCGCAGGGGGCTTTTATAATGAAAAACTGTTTTTT

j_gene: TRBJ2-1
abundance: once
v_gene: TRBV5-1
d_gene: TRBD2
CDR3aa: CASSEPSGGYNEQFF
CDR3nt: TGCGCCAGCAGCGAACCTAGCGGGGGATACAATGAGCAGTTCTTC

j_gene: TRBJ2-1
abundance: -
v_gene: TRBV20-1
d_gene: TRBD2
CDR3aa: CSARAFWAGGPSYNEQFF
CDR3nt: TGCAGTGCTAGGGCCTTCTGGGCGGGAGGGCCCTCCTACAATGAGCAGTTCTTC

j_gene: TRBJ2-7
abundance: few
v_gene: TRBV24-1
d_gene: -
CDR3aa: CATSDLQSGPEQYF
CDR3nt: TGTGCCACCAGTGATTTACAGTCCGGCCCTGAGCAGTACTTC

j_gene: TRBJ2-2
abundance: few
v_gene: TRBV7-2
d_gene: TRBD2
CDR3aa: CASSLASGINTGELFF
CDR3nt: TGTGCCAGCAGCTTAGCTAGCGGGATTAACACCGGGGAGCTGTTTTTT

j_gene: TRBJ1-5
abundance: -
v_gene: TRBV18
d_gene: TRBD1
CDR3aa: CASSPPGTGNQPQHF
CDR3nt: TGTGCCAGCTCACCGCCCGGGACAGGGAACCAGCCCCAGCATTTT

j_gene: TRBJ2-1
abundance: few
v_gene: TRBV7-2
d_gene: TRBD1
CDR3aa: CASSLRQGGEQFF
CDR3nt: TGTGCCAGCAGCTTAAGACAGGGCGGTGAGCAGTTCTTC

j_gene: TRBJ1-4
abundance: -
v_gene: TRBV7-9
d_gene: -
CDR3aa: CASSLGGTAYEKLFF
CDR3nt: TGTGCCAGCAGCCTAGGGGGAACAGCATATGAAAAACTGTTTTTT

j_gene: TRBJ2-1
abundance: many
v_gene: TRBV10-3
d_gene: TRBD2
CDR3aa: CAITWREGNEQFF
CDR3nt: TGTGCCATCACTTGGCGGGAGGGCAATGAGCAGTTCTTC

j_gene: TRBJ1-2
abundance: few
v_gene: TRBV20-1
d_gene: -
CDR3aa: CSAAVDPQGYYGYTF
CDR3nt: TGCAGTGCGGCTGTTGACCCCCAGGGTTACTATGGCTACACCTTC

j_gene: TRBJ2-5
abundance: -
v_gene: TRBV9
d_gene: TRBD1
CDR3aa: CASSVEGTGLQETQYF
CDR3nt: TGTGCCAGCAGCGTAGAAGGGACAGGACTCCAAGAGACCCAGTACTTC

j_gene: TRBJ2-3
abundance: -
v_gene: TRBV4-3
d_gene: -
CDR3aa: CASSQPGGTGRYTQYF
CDR3nt: TGCGCCAGCAGCCAGCCGGGGGGGACAGGGCGGTATACGCAGTATTTT

j_gene: TRBJ1-5
abundance: -
v_gene: TRBV20-1
d_gene: -
CDR3aa: CSASRWGAGSNQPQHF
CDR3nt: TGCAGTGCCTCCAGGTGGGGGGCTGGGAGCAATCAGCCCCAGCATTTT

j_gene: TRBJ2-3
abundance: few
v_gene: TRBV20-1
d_gene: TRBD2
CDR3aa: CSAETSGGPPDTQYF
CDR3nt: TGCAGTGCCGAGACTAGCGGGGGACCCCCAGATACGCAGTATTTT

j_gene: TRBJ2-7
abundance: few
v_gene: TRBV28
d_gene: TRBD2
CDR3aa: CASSLLASSIYEQYF
CDR3nt: TGTGCCAGCAGCCTACTAGCGAGCAGTATCTACGAGCAGTACTTC

j_gene: TRBJ2-3
abundance: -
v_gene: TRBV11-2
d_gene: TRBD2
CDR3aa: CASSLGAASGGTDTQYF
CDR3nt: TGTGCCAGCAGCTTAGGGGCGGCTAGCGGGGGCACAGATACGCAGTATTTT

j_gene: TRBJ2-3
abundance: many
v_gene: TRBV20-1
d_gene: TRBD2
CDR3aa: CSASVSGVDTQYF
CDR3nt: TGCAGTGCTAGTGTCAGCGGGGTCGATACGCAGTATTTT

j_gene: TRBJ2-7
abundance: -
v_gene: TRBV7-8
d_gene: -
CDR3aa: CASSLRAGGSYEQYF
CDR3nt: TGTGCCAGCAGCTTAAGGGCCGGGGGAAGCTACGAGCAGTACTTC

j_gene: TRBJ2-6
abundance: -
v_gene: TRBV20-1
d_gene: -
CDR3aa: CSAPLYGSGANVLTF
CDR3nt: TGCAGTGCCCCCTTGTACGGCTCTGGGGCCAACGTCCTGACTTTC

j_gene: TRBJ1-1
abundance: few
v_gene: TRBV7-9
d_gene: TRBD1
CDR3aa: CASSLAGQGASTEAFF
CDR3nt: TGTGCCAGCAGCTTAGCCGGACAGGGCGCCAGCACTGAAGCTTTCTTT

j_gene: TRBJ1-2
abundance: many
v_gene: TRBV12-3/TRBV12-4
d_gene: -
CDR3aa: CASSLALRGYTF
CDR3nt: TGTGCCAGCAGTTTAGCGCTGCGTGGCTACACCTTC

j_gene: TRBJ2-5
abundance: few
v_gene: TRBV5-1
d_gene: -
CDR3aa: CASTPSRGHIQETQYF
CDR3nt: TGCGCCAGCACCCCATCCCGGGGACACATCCAAGAGACCCAGTACTTC

j_gene: TRBJ2-7
abundance: few
v_gene: TRBV7-6
d_gene: TRBD1
CDR3aa: CASSPGQGMAYEQYF
CDR3nt: TGTGCCAGCAGCCCGGGACAGGGGATGGCCTACGAGCAGTACTTC